These 10 T cell receptor beta chains came from one sample sequenced in a study of vaccination effects on CD4 cells after COVID-19. Culture lasted roughly 9 days before CD4+ T cell isolation. All study participants received two doses of BNT162b2 or mRNA-1273 vaccine. These TCRs' antigens remain unknown. The data were produced by immunoSEQ multiplex PCR, yet TCRdb's version contains in-frame clones alone and is incomplete. The repertoire includes tens of thousands of clones, 70% to 85% of them detected once, and about 2.4% sits in the top ten. Here the sequenced sample was CD4+ T cells from PBMCs cultured without peptide, taken after COVID-19 vaccination. These receptors all come from a human donor who received a COVID-19 vaccine.

This chain connects TRBV19 to TRBJ2-5, with 13 bases fitting TRBD2. CDR1 LNHDA and CDR2 SQIVND come from the germline V gene (reference sequence). V lost 5 bases and J lost 4; bases outside the gene matches: 7. The CDR3 length is 16 residues. The CDR3 DNA reads TGTGCCAGTAGTGTCCGACTAGCGGGGGGATCAGAGACCCAGTACTTC. Protein product: CASSVRLAGGSETQYF.

There are a few counts of this clone. The chain has TRBV13 and TRBJ2-2; D not resolved. V dropped 2 bases and J dropped 2 bases, with 12 bases sitting between them. CDR1 and CDR2 from the germline V gene are PRHDT and FYEKMQ (reference sequence). This CDR3 region has 16 residues. CDR3 sequence: CASSLLGVRNTGELFF. In DNA form, the CDR3 reads TGTGCCAGCAGCTTATTGGGTGTTCGTAACACCGGGGAGCTGTTTTTT.

The J gene is TRBJ2-7, the V gene TRBV5-1; D may be TRBD2 (6 bases). The V end lost 3 bases, the J end lost 1 base, and 11 bases lay between the germline ends. Germline assignment: CDR1 SGHRS and CDR2 YFSETQ. The CDR3 is 14 residues long. The CDR3 DNA follows: TGCGCCAGCAGCTCGGGGGTCGGGTCCTACGAGCAGTACGTC. Encoded protein: CASSSGVGSYEQYV.

This chain joins TRBV18 and TRBJ2-5; TRBD2 might be the D (7 bases). The germline V and J ends were trimmed by 4 bases and 5 bases, with 17 bases remaining between them. Germline CDR1 is KGHSH and CDR2 is LQKENI. The CDR3 spans 15 residues. In nucleotides, the CDR3 is TGTGCCAGCTCACTTCAGTCGGGGGGCCTGGAGACCCAGTACTTC. Translating gives CASSLQSGGLETQYF.

The V gene is TRBV18, the J gene TRBJ1-6; possibly TRBD1 for D (6 bases). This CDR3 region has 16 residues. Per germline, CDR1 KGHSH and CDR2 LQKENI. Trimming cost V 4 bases and J 2 bases, with 12 bases left between them. CDR3 loop: CASSQTGSAYNSPLHF. As DNA, the CDR3 is TGTGCCAGCTCACAAACAGGGAGCGCCTATAATTCACCCCTCCACTTT.

J is TRBJ1-5 and V is TRBV21-1. TRBV21-1 is tagged as a pseudogene. The CDR3 totals 12 residues. The CDR3 sequence: CASRTLNQPQHF. In nucleotides, the CDR3 is TGTGCCAGCCGGACCCTAAATCAGCCCCAGCATTTT.

The chain combines TRBV11-2 with TRBJ2-3; 10 bases line up with TRBD2. The ends lost 5 bases at V and 5 bases at J; junction bases unmatched: 13. The CDR3 consists of 17 residues. From germline, CDR1 is SGHAT and CDR2 FQNNGV. The CDR3 protein is CASSRAAAGGRRDTQYF. Written as DNA, the CDR3 is TGTGCCAGCAGCCGGGCGGCAGCGGGGGGGCGGAGAGATACGCAGTATTTT.

The chain uses TRBV6-6 and TRBJ1-2; 7 bases match TRBD1. The trim removed 5 bases at V and 2 bases at J, leaving 5 bases unmatched. Germline loops: CDR1 MNHNY, CDR2 SVGAGI (reference sequence). The CDR3 is 14 amino acids. CDR3 in amino acids: CASSVRQGNYGYTF. The CDR3 region has the DNA TGTGCCAGCAGTGTGAGACAGGGAAACTATGGCTACACCTTC.

V and J are TRBV3-1 (or the pseudogene TRBV3-2) and TRBJ2-6; D remains unclear. CDR1 and CDR2 (germline): LGHDT, YNNKEL (reference sequence). Deletions cut 4 bases from V and 0 bases from J, with 10 bases between. This CDR3 has 16 residues. The CDR3: CASSPRQSSGANVLTF. The CDR3 bases are TGTGCCAGCAGCCCCCGCCAGTCCTCTGGGGCCAACGTCCTGACTTTC.

This chain uses TRBV28 with TRBJ1-1, with D possibly being TRBD1 (6 bases). From germline, CDR1 is MDHEN and CDR2 SYDVKM. The CDR3 sequence is 14 residues long. Trimming stripped 5 bases from V and 7 bases from J, with 17 bases between. The DNA for the CDR3 is TGTGCCAGCAGTGTATACCTAGGACAGAGTGAAGCTTTCTTT. This codes for CASSVYLGQSEAFF.